This is a list of T cell receptor beta chains from one sample in a study of T cells in Graves' hyperthyroidism and ophthalmopathy. TCRdb re-called the multiplex PCR reads with MiXCR, one entry per CDR3 protein. Counted here are around 690,000 distinct CDR3 sequences, under 25% occurring once; the ten biggest clones make up about 34%. What was sequenced was blood. The receptors derive from a man younger than 45 with Graves' ophthalmopathy. The CDR3 runs from the conserved cysteine through the conserved F or W. A D gene is named only where the DNA matches it firmly. The size entry is marked missing in some rows and otherwise reads once, few, many or a size class.

cdr3_nt cdr3_aa cdr3_length v_call clone_size d_call j_call
TGTGCCAGCAGCCAGACTAGCGGAGCTCGTCCCTACAATGAGCAGTTCTTC CASSQTSGARPYNEQFF 17 TRBV7-3 few TRBD2 TRBJ2-1
TGTGCCAGCAGCCTACAAGGGACCAGTTCCGCAGGGGCCAACGTCCTGACTTTC CASSLQGTSSAGANVLTF 18 TRBV7-2 . . TRBJ2-6
TGTGCCAGCAGCCCACGAGGACTAGCGGGAACCGGGGAGCTGTTTTTT CASSPRGLAGTGELFF 16 TRBV7-2 few TRBD2 TRBJ2-2
TGCAGTGCCCTGGACGGGCGAAGCTCCTACGAGCAGTACTTC CSALDGRSSYEQYF 14 TRBV20-1 many . TRBJ2-7
TGTGCCTGGGCGGGACTAGCGGGGGCGAACACCGGGGAGCTGTTTTTT CAWAGLAGANTGELFF 16 TRBV30 few TRBD2 TRBJ2-2
TGTGCCAGCAGTCCCTGGGTGAGGGCGGGCACTGAAGCTTTCTTT CASSPWVRAGTEAFF 15 TRBV27 many . TRBJ1-1
TGTGCCAGCAGTGATAAGGGGGCGGGGGATGAGCAGTTCTTC CASSDKGAGDEQFF 14 TRBV7-9 few . TRBJ2-1
TGTGCCAGCAGCTTATGGTCCCAAGAGACCCAGTACTTC CASSLWSQETQYF 13 TRBV7-2 many . TRBJ2-5
TGTGCCAGCAAGGACGGTAATCAGCCCCAGCATTTT CASKDGNQPQHF 12 TRBV6-1 . . TRBJ1-5
TGCGCCAGCAGCCAGCAACCGGGACTAGCGGGAACAAACGAGCAGTACTTC CASSQQPGLAGTNEQYF 17 TRBV5-1 many TRBD2 TRBJ2-7
TGTGCCAGCAGTTTATTAGCCAGGGTGGACACCGGGGAGCTGTTTTTT CASSLLARVDTGELFF 16 TRBV28 many . TRBJ2-2
TGCGCCAGCAGTGACCACGCGGAGTTGGATACGCAGTATTTT CASSDHAELDTQYF 14 TRBV10-1 few . TRBJ2-3
TGCAGTGCTAGAGATCTCAGGGGGCCTAAGAAAGGAGAGACCCAGTACTTC CSARDLRGPKKGETQYF 17 TRBV20-1 . TRBD1 TRBJ2-5
TGTGCCAGCAGCTTACAACAAGGGGAAGTAGCTTTCTTT CASSLQQGEVAFF 13 TRBV7-9 . . TRBJ1-1
TGTGCCATCAGTGAGTCGAGGTTTACTAATGAAAAACTGTTTTTT CAISESRFTNEKLFF 15 TRBV10-3 . . TRBJ1-4
TGTGCCAGCACTCCCAGCTCTGCCACAGATACGCAGTATTTT CASTPSSATDTQYF 14 TRBV6-1 few . TRBJ2-3
TGTGCCAGCAGCCCCACCAGGGGGGGCCCGAACACTGAAGCTTTCTTT CASSPTRGGPNTEAFF 16 TRBV7-8 few TRBD1 TRBJ1-1
TGCAGTGCTAGAGAGGGGACAGGGACGAGGGAGCAGTACTTC CSAREGTGTREQYF 14 TRBV20-1 . TRBD1 TRBJ2-7
TGCAGTGCTAGTCTAGGACAGGCGAGGATTGAAAAACTGTTTTTT CSASLGQARIEKLFF 15 TRBV20-1 . TRBD1 TRBJ1-4
TGCGCCAGCAGCTTGGTTGGGATGCGGGACACTGAAGCTTTCTTT CASSLVGMRDTEAFF 15 TRBV5-1 . . TRBJ1-1
TGCGCCAGCAGCCAAGACCTAGCGGGAGGAATCGAGCAGTACTTC CASSQDLAGGIEQYF 15 TRBV4-3 few TRBD2 TRBJ2-7
TGTGCCAGTAGCCTTAGCGGAAGCTCCTACAATGAGCAGCTCTTC CASSLSGSSYNEQLF 15 TRBV19 . . TRBJ2-1
TGTGCCAGCAGTTTGAATAGGGCTCCTCGAGAACAGGGGTCCCCCTACAATGAGCAGTTCTTC CASSLNRAPREQGSPYNEQFF 21 TRBV28 . TRBD1 TRBJ2-1
TGTGCCAGCAGCTTCATCCGGGAAGCTTTCTTT CASSFIREAFF 11 TRBV7-2 many . TRBJ1-1
TGTGCCAGCAGCTACTCTAGCGGGGAGCAGTCTGAGCAGTTCTTC CASSYSSGEQSEQFF 15 TRBV11-3 many TRBD2 TRBJ2-1
TGCAGTGCTTCCAGACTAGCGGGAGATGAGCAGTTCTTC CSASRLAGDEQFF 13 TRBV20-1 . TRBD2 TRBJ2-1